This T cell receptor (beta chain) was profiled in a study of OX40 agonist ivuxolimab in advanced cancers. The study, taken as a whole, reports: Partial responders at 0.1-3.0 mg/kg showed near-lowest clonal expansion.

For this clone: The antigen remains unidentified.

The V segment lost 8 bases and the J segment 9 bases; nucleotides outside the gene matches: 7. CDR3 length equals 14 residues. Germline values: CDR1 MNHEY, CDR2 SVGAGI. Only in-frame clones appear in the TCRdb table, and some are missing; sequencing was by immunoSEQ multiplex PCR. The data contain roughly 83,000 clones, approximately 84% of them seen just once; the ten biggest clones take up 7.3%. This TCR was sampled from an adult with an advanced solid tumor such as melanoma, head and neck, liver or kidney cancer. Material: CD4+ or CD8+ T cells sorted from blood, obtained in a trial of the OX40 agonist ivuxolimab. This chain connects TRBV6-5 to TRBJ2-1; TRBD2 matches 13 bases. As DNA, the CDR3 is TGTGCCAGCCGGGGACTAGCGGGATCGATTGAGCAGTTCTTC. Protein sequence: CASRGLAGSIEQFF.